One and the same sample provided the 9 T cell receptor beta chains below, sequenced in a study of cytomegalovirus exposure and HLA in healthy donors. This PCR relied on a set of 60 Vbeta primers and 13 Jbeta primers. Assay used: immunoSEQ multiplex PCR; TCRdb lists only in-frame clones, some missing. The repertoire holds 150,000 or so clones, approximately 80% seen once, with less than 0.9% in the top ten. The specimen sequenced was PBMCs. The receptors derive from a female donor in good health and CMV-seronegative.

A word on this clone: This sample includes further DNA sequences coding for the same CDR3. The chain uses TRBV5-1 and TRBJ1-4; 7 bases agree with TRBD1. Germline loops: CDR1 SGHRS, CDR2 YFSETQ. Unmatched junction bases numbered 5, after V lost 0 bases and J lost 6 bases. The CDR3 loop spans 15 amino acids. The CDR3 region has the DNA TGCGCCAGCAGCTTGGGGACAACAGGGGATGAAAAACTGTTTTTT. Protein: CASSLGTTGDEKLFF.

The V call is TRBV27, the J call TRBJ1-5; no definite D call. CDR1 MNHEY and CDR2 SMNVEV come from the germline V gene (reference sequence). The CDR3 runs to 14 residues. V gave up 6 bases and J gave up 0 bases, with 9 bases separating them. The CDR3 DNA follows: TGTGCCAGCAGCCCCAGAAATAGCAATCAGCCCCAGCATTTT. It specifies CASSPRNSNQPQHF.

The chain uses TRBV7-3 and TRBJ1-5, with 9 positions matching TRBD1. The junction had 2 bases not matched to a gene; V was cut back by 0 bases and J by 5 bases. Germline CDR1 is SGHTA and CDR2 is FQGTGA. The CDR3 has 15 amino acids. CDR3 DNA sequence: TGTGCCAGCAGCTTAACCACAGGGGGCGATCAGCCCCAGCATTTT. Translated: CASSLTTGGDQPQHF.

V is TRBV15 and J is TRBJ1-1, with TRBD1 as a possible D gene (5 bases). V was pared by 0 bases and J by 5 bases, with 16 bases between. Germline CDR1 is LNHNV and CDR2 is YYDKDF (reference sequence). The CDR3 contains 16 residues. CDR3 protein: CATSRDPGQGGTEAFF. The CDR3 DNA reads as TGTGCCACCAGCAGAGATCCCGGCCAGGGAGGGACTGAAGCTTTCTTT. The variable domain in full, with the rest retrieved from reference TRBV15 and TRBJ1-1, is DAMVIQNPRYQVTQFGKPVTLSCSQTLNHNVMYWYQQKSSQAPKLLFHYYDKDFNNEADTPDNFQSRRPNTSFCFLDIRSPGLGDTAMYLCATSRDPGQGGTEAFFGQGTRLTVV.

This chain connects TRBV7-9 to TRBJ2-3; D not resolved. V lost 5 bases and J 0 bases, leaving 12 bases between the germline ends. The CDR3 runs to 15 residues. Germline V gene lookup returns CDR1 SEHNR and CDR2 FQNEAQ (reference sequence). The CDR3: CASSPSRLSTDTQYF. For the CDR3, the DNA is TGTGCCAGCAGCCCCTCGCGGCTAAGCACAGATACGCAGTATTTT.

This chain connects TRBV18 to TRBJ1-5; D possibly corresponds to TRBD1 (5 bases). CDR3 length: 14 amino acids. The V end lost 3 bases, the J end lost 3 bases, and 9 bases lay between the germline ends. CDR1 and CDR2 (germline): KGHSH, LQKENI. CDR3 in DNA: TGTGCCAGCTCACCTCAGGGACTCAATCAGCCCCAGCATTTT. This encodes CASSPQGLNQPQHF. Based on the CDR3 plus reference TRBV18 and TRBJ1-5, the full variable domain is NAGVMQNPRHLVRRRGQEARLRCSPMKGHSHVYWYRQLPEEGLKFMVYLQKENIIDESGMPKERFSAEFPKEGPSILRIQQVVRGDSAAYFCASSPQGLNQPQHFGDGTRLSIL.

This sequence joins TRBV2 and TRBJ2-5; TRBD2 matches at 10 bases. Trimming removed 7 bases from V and 3 bases from J; junction bases left unmatched: 5. The CDR3 has 14 amino acids. The germline CDR1 and CDR2 sequences are SNHLY and FYNNEI. DNA for the CDR3: TGTGCCAGCAAGCCGGGGACTAGCGAAGAGACCCAGTACTTC. Protein product: CASKPGTSEETQYF.

The chain uses TRBV7-9 and TRBJ2-7, with 8 bases identical to TRBD2. V was pared by 1 base and J by 4 bases, with 3 bases of the junction left unmatched. The CDR3 loop spans 14 amino acids. Germline-derived CDR1 and CDR2 are SEHNR and FQNEAQ (reference sequence). The CDR3 nucleotides read TGTGCCAGCAGCTTAGGAGCGGGAGTGTACGAGCAGTACTTC. Amino acid sequence: CASSLGAGVYEQYF.

The V and J genes are TRBV28 and TRBJ2-2; maybe TRBD2 (6 bases). Per germline, CDR1 MDHEN and CDR2 SYDVKM. V was cut by 3 bases and J by 3 bases, with 8 bases left in between. The CDR3 is 14 amino acids. The CDR3 loop reads CASSFLAYTGELFF. In DNA, the CDR3 is TGTGCCAGCAGTTTTCTAGCGTACACCGGGGAGCTGTTTTTT.